Presented here are 32 T cell receptor beta chains from one specimen sequenced in a study of blood T cell repertoires in COVID-19. Repertoires were generated with immunoSEQ multiplex PCR, while TCRdb's copy carries only in-frame clones and drops some. The sample has approximately 360,000 clones; around four fifths are singletons. Specimen: PBMCs or T cells enriched from blood (not recorded which). The receptors here all came from a woman aged 45 to 65 who had recovered from COVID-19.

CDR3 residues: CASSPGTSYEQFF. The CDR3 DNA is TGCGCCAGTAGCCCGGGGACTAGCTATGAGCAGTTCTTC. The J gene is TRBJ2-1, the V gene TRBV5-1; 9 bases agree with TRBD2. CDR1 is SGHRS and CDR2 is YFSETQ in the germline V gene. J was trimmed by 8 bases and V by 8 bases; bases with no gene match: 8. The CDR3 loop spans 13 amino acids.

The chain combines TRBV4-3 with TRBJ2-1, with TRBD2 matching 11 bases. Germline CDR1 is LGHNA and CDR2 is YSLEER. The CDR3 spans 20 residues. V shed 2 bases and J 0 bases; nucleotides not matched to a gene: 12. This CDR3 reads CASSQRRGTSGLGSYNEQFF. CDR3 coding DNA: TGCGCCAGCAGCCAAAGACGAGGGACTAGCGGTTTGGGCTCCTACAATGAGCAGTTCTTC.

V and J are TRBV7-3 and TRBJ2-3, with 8 nucleotides matching TRBD2. In germline, CDR1 is SGHTA, CDR2 FQGTGA. J gave up 1 base and V 3 bases, and 6 bases lay outside the gene matches. The CDR3 sequence is 16 residues long. This CDR3 is CASSFGGGPRTDTQYF. In DNA, the CDR3 is TGTGCCAGCAGCTTCGGGGGGGGCCCACGCACAGATACGCAGTATTTT. Full variable domain (rest looked up from reference TRBV7-3 and TRBJ2-3): GAGVSQTPSNKVTEKGKYVELRCDPISGHTALYWYRQSLGQGPEFLIYFQGTGAADDSGLPNDRFFAVRPEGSVSTLKIQRTERGDSAVYLCASSFGGGPRTDTQYFGPGTRLTVL.

V usage is TRBV5-6 and J usage is TRBJ1-1; the match to TRBD1 covers 9 bases. V trimming: 5 bases; J trimming: 3 bases; junction bases outside the gene matches: 8. The germline CDR1 and CDR2 sequences are SGHDT and YYEEEE. The CDR3 has 15 residues. CDR3 in amino acids: CASREGQGWDTEAFF. The DNA of the CDR3 is TGTGCCAGCAGGGAGGGACAGGGATGGGACACTGAAGCTTTCTTT.

V gene TRBV18 combines with J gene TRBJ1-1; 10 positions agree with TRBD1. CDR3 length: 17 residues. Germline trimming cut 6 bases from V and 5 bases from J; bases unmatched to any gene: 15. Germline values: CDR1 KGHSH, CDR2 LQKENI. CDR3 in amino acids: CASSFATGGALATEAFF. CDR3 in DNA: TGTGCCAGCTCTTTCGCGACAGGGGGCGCTTTAGCAACTGAAGCTTTCTTT.

The chain has TRBV7-2 and TRBJ1-2; a possible D gene is TRBD1 (5 bases). This CDR3 region has 14 residues. V was pared by 2 bases and J by 3 bases, with 10 bases between. Germline V lookup: CDR1 SGHTA, CDR2 FQGNSA. CDR3 protein: CASSLSQTDYGYTF. The CDR3, as DNA: TGTGCCAGCAGCTTATCCCAGACAGACTATGGCTACACCTTC.

V is TRBV20-1 and J is TRBJ2-1; 8 bases match TRBD2. The CDR3 consists of 11 residues. V lost 7 bases, J lost 8 bases, and 4 bases stayed unmatched. CDR1 is DFQATT and CDR2 is SNEGSKA in the germline V gene (reference sequence). CDR3 in amino acids: CSVPRGDEQFF. The CDR3 region has the DNA TGCAGTGTACCGCGGGGGGATGAGCAGTTCTTC.

The chain is built from TRBV7-2 and TRBJ2-3; 15 positions match TRBD2. This CDR3 has 16 amino acids. Germline V gene lookup returns CDR1 SGHTA and CDR2 FQGNSA. The trim removed 5 bases at V and 5 bases at J, leaving 5 bases unmatched. CDR3 sequence: CASSLGLAGGQDTQYF. CDR3 bases: TGTGCCAGCAGCCTAGGACTAGCGGGAGGGCAAGATACGCAGTATTTT.

This chain joins TRBV7-6 and TRBJ2-7, with 9 bases lining up with TRBD2. Germline CDR1 SGHVS, CDR2 FNYEAQ. The CDR3 covers 15 residues. With 3 bases clipped from V and 3 bases from J, the junction kept 6 bases outside the gene matches. As DNA, the CDR3 is TGTGCCAGCAGCTTGGGGGGAGCGGGAGGCTACGAGCAGTACTTC. It translates to CASSLGGAGGYEQYF.

The chain is built from TRBV5-4 and TRBJ2-3; 8 bases line up with TRBD1. Looked up from germline, CDR1 is SGHNT and CDR2 is YYREEE (reference sequence). The CDR3 sequence is 15 residues long. With V trimmed by 0 bases and J by 4 bases, 4 bases remained unmatched. CDR3 sequence: CASSLGQGAPDTQYF. CDR3 sequence (DNA): TGTGCCAGCAGCTTGGGGCAGGGGGCCCCAGATACGCAGTATTTT.

V is TRBV5-1 and J is TRBJ2-4; 8 nucleotides align to TRBD2. Germline CDR1 reads SGHRS; CDR2 reads YFSETQ. V trimming: 6 bases; J trimming: 7 bases; junction bases outside the gene matches: 6. This CDR3 region has 13 residues. DNA of the CDR3: TGCGCCAGCAATTTGGGACTAGACAACATTCAGTACTTC. Its protein is CASNLGLDNIQYF.

The CDR3 bases are TGTGCCAGCAGCTCGAGGACCGGGGACACCGGGGAGCTGTTTTTT. This sequence encodes CASSSRTGDTGELFF. V is TRBV7-2 and J is TRBJ2-2, with TRBD2 as a possible D gene (5 bases). V was shortened by 4 bases and J by 3 bases, with 12 bases between the two germline ends. CDR1 is SGHTA, CDR2 FQGNSA, per germline. The CDR3 has 15 amino acids.

This chain connects TRBV27 to TRBJ2-7, with TRBD1 identical over 8 bases. The V gene's germline CDR1 is MNHEY and CDR2 SMNVEV (reference sequence). The CDR3 is 14 residues long. Germline trimming cut 3 bases from V and 3 bases from J; bases unmatched to any gene: 4. The CDR3: CASSFGQGLYEQYF. CDR3 in DNA: TGTGCCAGCAGTTTCGGACAGGGTCTCTACGAGCAGTACTTC.

This clone appeared a few times. The rearrangement joins TRBV19 to TRBJ2-7, with 9 bases identical to TRBD1. Germline lookup yields CDR1 LNHDA and CDR2 SQIVND (reference sequence). Germline trimming cut 6 bases from V and 5 bases from J; bases unmatched to any gene: 5. The CDR3 has 13 amino acids. The CDR3 reads CASSNRGRNEQYF. Here the CDR3 DNA reads TGTGCCAGTAGCAACAGGGGGCGGAACGAGCAGTACTTC.

The chain uses TRBV28 and TRBJ1-2; the match to TRBD1 covers 8 bases. Trimming cost V 6 bases and J 8 bases; bases outside gene matches: 5. Looked up from germline, CDR1 is MDHEN and CDR2 is SYDVKM. The CDR3 is 12 amino acids. The CDR3 DNA sequence: TGTGCCAGCAGGTGGGACAGGCTGGGCTACACCTTC. Residues: CASRWDRLGYTF.

V gene TRBV11-2 combines with J gene TRBJ1-2, with a weak D call TRBD1 (5 bases). The ends were cut back, 2 bases at V and 0 bases at J, with 16 bases in the middle. Germline V gene lookup returns CDR1 SGHAT and CDR2 FQNNGV. This CDR3 region has 17 residues. In nucleotides, the CDR3 is TGTGCCAGCAGCTTAACAGGCAGGCGGAATTCTAACTATGGCTACACCTTC. This sequence encodes CASSLTGRRNSNYGYTF.

The chain links TRBV19 to TRBJ1-4; 8 nucleotides match TRBD1. The germline gives CDR1 LNHDA, CDR2 SQIVND (reference sequence). The CDR3 totals 14 residues. Losses at the gene ends were 6 bases for V and 2 bases for J; bases not matched to a gene: 2. The CDR3 coding sequence is TGTGCCAGTAGGTCAGGGGGCACTAATGAAAAACTGTTTTTT. Translating gives CASRSGGTNEKLFF.

The chain has TRBV2 and TRBJ2-7, with D perhaps TRBD1 (7 bases). CDR1 and CDR2 (germline): SNHLY, FYNNEI. The CDR3 loop spans 15 amino acids. Trimming took 7 bases from V and 6 from J, leaving 22 bases between them. The CDR3 region is CASKAGQWGSGEQYF. CDR3 nucleotide sequence: TGTGCCAGCAAGGCGGGACAGTGGGGTTCGGGCGAGCAGTACTTC.

Comment on this clone: Other DNA sequences of this sample code for an identical CDR3. The rearrangement uses TRBV5-1 and TRBJ1-2; 8 bases are shared with TRBD1. Germline CDR1 is SGHRS and CDR2 is YFSETQ. CDR3 length equals 14 residues. The V and J ends lost 4 bases and 1 base, in that order; junction bases with no gene match: 3. CDR3 loop: CASSPGQGNYGYTF. CDR3 sequence (DNA): TGCGCCAGCAGCCCTGGACAGGGTAACTATGGCTACACCTTC.

The rearrangement joins TRBV5-8 to TRBJ2-3; 10 nucleotides agree with TRBD2. The CDR3 runs to 16 residues. After removal of 6 bases from V and 3 bases from J, the junction contained 10 bases not matched to a gene. Germline values: CDR1 SGHTS, CDR2 YDEGEE. The CDR3 sequence: CASNLRASGGTDTQYF. As DNA, the CDR3 is TGTGCCAGCAACCTGCGGGCTAGCGGGGGAACAGATACGCAGTATTTT.

V gene TRBV15 combines with J gene TRBJ1-1; tentatively, D is TRBD1 (5 bases). The CDR3 contains 14 residues. In germline, CDR1 is LNHNV, CDR2 YYDKDF (reference sequence). V was pared by 4 bases and J by 2 bases, with 11 bases between. CDR3 region: CATSTDRENTEAFF. The CDR3, as DNA: TGTGCCACCAGCACCGACAGAGAAAACACTGAAGCTTTCTTT.

This clone was seen only once. Other nucleotide sequences from this sample produce the same CDR3. The chain is built from TRBV18 and TRBJ1-1; D is ambiguous. Deletions cut 3 bases from V and 3 bases from J, with 8 bases between. Germline V gives CDR1 KGHSH, CDR2 LQKENI. The length of the CDR3 is 13 residues. The CDR3 region is CASSPGQDTEAFF. As DNA, the CDR3 is TGTGCCAGCTCACCTGGGCAGGACACTGAAGCTTTCTTT. The full variable domain, its missing parts supplied by reference TRBV18 and TRBJ1-1, is NAGVMQNPRHLVRRRGQEARLRCSPMKGHSHVYWYRQLPEEGLKFMVYLQKENIIDESGMPKERFSAEFPKEGPSILRIQQVVRGDSAAYFCASSPGQDTEAFFGQGTRLTVV.

The gene calls are TRBV7-8 and TRBJ2-2, with D hard to call. The CDR3 length is 14 residues. The ends were cut back, 8 bases at V and 0 bases at J, with 10 bases in the middle. The germline V gene has CDR1 SGHVS and CDR2 FQNEAQ. For the CDR3, the DNA is TGTGCCAGCCGAGGCCCAGCGAACACCGGGGAGCTGTTTTTT. Its translation: CASRGPANTGELFF. Complete variable domain (other parts from reference TRBV7-8 and TRBJ2-2): GAGVSQSPRYKVAKRGQDVALRCDPISGHVSLFWYQQALGQGPEFLTYFQNEAQLDKSGLPSDRFFAERPEGSVSTLKIQRTQQEDSAVYLCASRGPANTGELFFGEGSRLTVL.

The CDR3 region has the DNA TGTGCCAGCACCGACGTCTCAGGATACAATGAGCAGTTCTTC. This codes for CASTDVSGYNEQFF. The V gene is TRBV27, the J gene TRBJ2-1; D call uncertain. Germline V gene lookup returns CDR1 MNHEY and CDR2 SMNVEV (reference sequence). Trimming took off 7 bases at V and 4 bases at J, with 14 bases between the two ends. This CDR3 is built from 14 residues.

The J gene is TRBJ2-7, the V gene TRBV30; no clear D gene. Between the trimmed V and J ends, which lost 6 bases and 2 bases, there was a span of 17 bases. CDR3 length: 14 amino acids. Germline assignment: CDR1 GTSNPN and CDR2 SVGIG (reference sequence). The CDR3 region is CACHDALKTYEQYF. The CDR3 coding sequence is TGTGCCTGCCATGATGCACTGAAAACCTACGAGCAGTACTTC.

Notes on this clone: Different DNA sequences within this sample yield the same CDR3. The J gene is TRBJ2-7, the V gene TRBV7-2; 9 bases line up with TRBD2. V lost 5 bases and J lost 2; bases outside the gene matches: 4. The CDR3 totals 14 residues. Germline CDR1 is SGHTA and CDR2 is FQGNSA. CDR3 in DNA: TGTGCCAGCAGCCCTAGCGGGGCACCCTACGAGCAGTACTTC. Translating it yields CASSPSGAPYEQYF.

The chain recombines TRBV5-1 with TRBJ2-5, with D perhaps matching TRBD1 (5 bases). The CDR3 has 15 amino acids. V was cut by 4 bases and J by 1 base, with 14 bases left in between. Germline V gives CDR1 SGHRS, CDR2 YFSETQ. The CDR3 loop is CASSPSGSAQETQYF. The CDR3 region has the DNA TGCGCCAGCAGCCCATCAGGGTCAGCCCAAGAGACCCAGTACTTC.

This chain uses TRBV11-3 with TRBJ1-1, with TRBD1 matching 8 bases. The CDR3 totals 14 residues. The J segment lost 4 bases and the V segment lost 5 bases, leaving 6 bases of the junction unmatched. The germline V gene has CDR1 SGHNT and CDR2 YENEEA. The CDR3 reads CASSPPGGLTEAFF. The DNA for the CDR3 is TGTGCCAGCAGCCCGCCAGGGGGCCTCACTGAAGCTTTCTTT.

The chain uses TRBV2 and TRBJ1-2; D remains ambiguous. Trimming took off 1 base at V and 0 bases at J, with 12 bases between the two ends. Germline-derived CDR1 and CDR2 are SNHLY and FYNNEI. The CDR3 is made up of 16 amino acids. CDR3 region: CASSEGWGEANYGYTF. The CDR3 DNA is TGTGCCAGCAGTGAAGGGTGGGGAGAAGCTAACTATGGCTACACCTTC.

The chain has TRBV5-4 and TRBJ1-4; 7 bases are shared with TRBD1. This CDR3 comprises 16 residues. Germline loops: CDR1 SGHNT, CDR2 YYREEE (reference sequence). The V segment lost 4 bases and the J segment 2 bases; nucleotides outside the gene matches: 8. The CDR3: CASSLGRGQTNEKLFF. CDR3 nucleotides: TGTGCCAGCAGCCTGGGTCGGGGACAGACTAATGAAAAACTGTTTTTT.

The chain is built from TRBV5-1 and TRBJ2-7; TRBD1 matches 8 bases. The CDR3 is made up of 14 amino acids. Germline lookup yields CDR1 SGHRS and CDR2 YFSETQ. V lost 4 bases to trimming and J lost 7 bases; unmatched junction nucleotides: 10. The CDR3 nucleotides read TGCGCCAGCAGCCCTGACAGGGGACCGGGGGAGCAGTACTTC. Encoded protein: CASSPDRGPGEQYF.

The chain combines TRBV7-2 with TRBJ2-1; no clear D gene. Germline CDR1 is SGHTA and CDR2 is FQGNSA. The CDR3 has 10 residues. Trimming shortened V by 4 bases and J by 10 bases, and 5 bases separated the two germline ends. For the CDR3, the DNA is TGTGCCAGCAGCTCCTACGAGCAGTTCTTC. Its protein product is CASSSYEQFF.